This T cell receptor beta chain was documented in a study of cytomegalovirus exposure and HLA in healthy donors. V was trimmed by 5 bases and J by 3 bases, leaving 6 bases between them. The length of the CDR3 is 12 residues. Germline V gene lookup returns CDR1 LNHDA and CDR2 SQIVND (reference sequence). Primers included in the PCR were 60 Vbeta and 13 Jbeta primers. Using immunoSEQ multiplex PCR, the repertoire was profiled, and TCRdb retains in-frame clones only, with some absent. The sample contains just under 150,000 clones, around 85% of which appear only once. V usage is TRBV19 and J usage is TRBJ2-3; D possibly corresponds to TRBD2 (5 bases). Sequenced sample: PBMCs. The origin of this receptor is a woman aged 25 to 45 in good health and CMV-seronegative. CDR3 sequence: CASSSGTDTQYF. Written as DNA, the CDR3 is TGTGCCAGTAGTTCGGGGACAGATACGCAGTATTTT.